The clone carrying this T cell receptor beta chain was detected only a few times. The antigen is not known. The entry originates in a study of human T cells and chemical hapten exposure. Notes on the study in general: DPC sensitization did not alter TCRs above 1 in 1000 frequency.

This CDR3 comprises 14 residues. The V gene end was trimmed by 3 bases and the J gene end by 8 bases; junction bases not matched to a gene: 5. As to time point: healthy volunteer bleed at 6 weeks. The starting material, unfractionated whole blood, was used for total RNA extraction. Within the library, unique molecular identifiers were attached to each individual cDNA molecule. TCRdb redid the calling of the RACE reads with MiXCR, one entry per CDR3 protein. Seen here are around 80,000 distinct CDR3 sequences, approximately 8% observed once, and the top ten hold more than 1.5%. This TCR was sampled from a male donor in good health. Some clones in this sample may be carry-over from other donors' samples. J is TRBJ2-1 and V is TRBV12-3 or TRBV12-4, with 9 bases aligning to TRBD2. Sequencing was done on a sample of whole blood. CDR3 DNA sequence: TGTGCCAGCAGTTTGGCGGGGGGGACATATGAGCAGTTCTTC. Encoded protein: CASSLAGGTYEQFF.